The present entry profiles one TCR beta chain with its context. Antigen: not known. This record belongs to a study of shared clonotypes between healthy human individuals. The data were produced by immunoSEQ multiplex PCR, yet TCRdb's version contains in-frame clones alone and is incomplete. The data contain roughly 700,000 clones, roughly 87% of them singletons. Regarding the study as a whole: Owing to a small donor count, the genetic and exposure-history diversity represented was limited.

This TCR was recovered from a man aged 18-30 years in good health. Some clones in this sample may be carry-over from other donors' samples. Sample: memory CD8+ T cells from PBMCs. The subset: CD45RO+ cells pooled with CCR7-negative TemRA cells.

CDR3 protein: CASSPGLSTEAFF. CDR3 nucleotides: TGTGCCAGCAGCCCCGGATTGAGCACTGAAGCTTTCTTT. The chain recombines TRBV7-2 with TRBJ1-1; D is undetermined. The germline gives CDR1 SGHTA, CDR2 FQGNSA. The CDR3 is 13 amino acids. Trimming took 5 bases from V and 4 from J, leaving 11 bases between them.